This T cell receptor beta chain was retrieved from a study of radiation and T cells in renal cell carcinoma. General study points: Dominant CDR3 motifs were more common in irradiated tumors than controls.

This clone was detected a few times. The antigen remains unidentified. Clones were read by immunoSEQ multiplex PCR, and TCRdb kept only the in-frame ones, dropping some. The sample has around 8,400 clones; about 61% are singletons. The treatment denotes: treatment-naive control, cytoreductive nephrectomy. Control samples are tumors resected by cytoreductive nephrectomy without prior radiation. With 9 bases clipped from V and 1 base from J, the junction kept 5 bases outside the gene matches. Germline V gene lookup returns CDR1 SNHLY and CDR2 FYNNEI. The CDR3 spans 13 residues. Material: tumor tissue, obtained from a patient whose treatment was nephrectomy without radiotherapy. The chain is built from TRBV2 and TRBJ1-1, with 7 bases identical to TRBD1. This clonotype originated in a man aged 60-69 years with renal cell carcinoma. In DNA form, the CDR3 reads TGTGCCAGTAGGGGGCAGGGGAACACTGAAGCTTTCTTT. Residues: CASRGQGNTEAFF.